This T cell receptor (beta chain) was profiled in a study of cytotoxic CD8 clonotypes in ibrutinib-treated CLL. Sequencing used immunoSEQ multiplex PCR; TCRdb keeps in-frame clones, though not all of them. The sample yields 30,000 to 50,000 clones, around 67% seen once. Trimming took 0 bases from V and 9 from J, leaving 13 bases between them. CDR1 SGHRS and CDR2 YFSETQ come from the germline V gene. This CDR3 has 14 residues. This sequence joins TRBV5-1 and TRBJ2-1, with D unresolved. This receptor was taken from a human donor with chronic lymphocytic leukemia. The source material was PBMCs, sampled at disease progression, from a patient treated with ibrutinib. CDR3 in amino acids: CASSLALGGFEQFF. The CDR3 region has the DNA TGCGCCAGCAGCTTGGCACTGGGTGGTTTTGAGCAGTTCTTC.